The 16 T cell receptor beta chains below were found in one sample sequenced in a study of CD8+ T cells in alopecia areata. RNA was extracted and reverse transcribed into cDNA as the sequencing template. Sequencing was performed with immunoSEQ multiplex PCR; in TCRdb, only in-frame clones are kept and a portion is missing. Altogether around 300,000 clones were found in the sample, and no singletons occur. Researchers sorted pooled cutaneous lymph node cells on the basis of CD4, CD8alpha, NKG2D, NKG2ACE and other markers. What was sequenced was CD4+ T cells sorted from a lymph node. The receptors were gathered from a C3H/HeJ mouse with alopecia areata. Mice of this strain are of MHC haplotype H2-k.

This clone has more than one count but fewer than ten. The gene names given are mouse names. The missing CDR3 end, 4 residues past where the read stops, is filled in from the germline J gene. The sample holds other DNA sequences that translate to the same CDR3. V usage is TRBV13-3 and J usage is TRBJ2-5; perhaps TRBD2 as D (7 bases). The CDR3 extends over 13 amino acids. Germline CDR1 reads NNHDY; CDR2 reads SYVADS. This chain's CDR3 is CASSEGGLDTQYF. The part of the CDR3 DNA that was read is TGTGCCAGCAGTGAGGGGGGCCTGGAC. Full variable domain (remainder filled in from reference TRBV13-3 and TRBJ2-5): EAAVTQSPRSKVAVTGGKVTLSCHQTNNHDYMYWYRQDTGHGLRLIHYSYVADSTEKGDIPDGYKASRPSQENFSLILELASLSQTAVYFCASSEGGLDTQYFGPGTRLLVL.

Turning to this clone: Genes here carry mouse names. The read halts 4 residues ahead of the CDR3 end, with the missing end drawn from the germline J gene. V gene TRBV19 combines with J gene TRBJ2-5; no clear D. Trimming took off 6 bases at V and 0 bases at J, with 8 bases between the two ends. This CDR3 region has 13 residues. CDR1 and CDR2 from the germline V gene are FNHDT and SITEND (reference sequence). The CDR3 protein is CASTQNNQDTQYF. Incomplete CDR3 DNA: TGTGCCAGCACCCAAAATAACCAAGAC.

This clone was seen only a few times. Gene names and germline refer to mouse. Read coverage stops 4 residues before the CDR3 terminus; the germline J gene supplies the remainder. J is TRBJ1-2 and V is TRBV19, with a weak D call TRBD1 (5 bases). The germline gives CDR1 FNHDT, CDR2 SITEND (reference sequence). With 5 bases removed from V and 0 bases from J, the gap between germline ends came to 8 bases. This CDR3 spans 13 amino acids. The DNA read from the CDR3 is TGTGCCAGCAGGGTGACAGCAAACTCC. Translation gives CASRVTANS. The full CDR3 sequence reads CASRVTANSDYTF.

Only a few counts were recorded for this clone. Genes here carry mouse names. The read finishes 3 residues shy of the CDR3 end, and the germline J gene is used to complete it. This sample also contains other DNA sequences that code for the same CDR3. This chain uses TRBV13-1 with TRBJ1-6, with D maybe TRBD1 (5 bases). TRBJ1-6 is classed as an ORF, of uncertain function. Germline CDR1 is NSHNY and CDR2 is SYGAGN. The CDR3 length is 15 residues. V was trimmed by 3 bases and J by 4 bases, leaving 11 bases between them. The CDR3 sequence is CASSAAGGYNSPLYF. The sequenced CDR3 bases are TGTGCCAGCAGTGCCGCGGGGGGGTATAATTCGCCC.

Note on this clone: Any gene name here is a mouse gene name. Read coverage stops 4 residues before the CDR3 terminus; the germline J gene supplies the remainder. The chain links TRBV13-1 to TRBJ2-2; 9 bases are shared with TRBD1. V gave up 3 bases and J gave up 4 bases; unmatched junction bases: 4. The CDR3 is 15 amino acids. Germline V lookup: CDR1 NSHNY, CDR2 SYGAGN. CDR3 bases read: TGTGCCAGCAGTGCACAGGGGGCAGGCACCGGG. As protein: CASSAQGAGTG. The whole CDR3 reads CASSAQGAGTGQLYF.

This clone was detected many times. The gene symbols are mouse symbols. The read terminates 4 residues before the CDR3 end, so the remaining end is supplied by the germline J gene. At the DNA level, this CDR3 is encoded by other sequences in the same sample as well. This sequence joins TRBV31 and TRBJ1-2; no definite D call. Germline assignment: CDR1 GKSSPN and CDR2 SITVG. V was shortened by 0 bases and J by 4 bases, with 6 bases between the two germline ends. The CDR3 covers 12 residues. CDR3 in amino acids: CAWSLVGSDYTF. The sequenced CDR3 bases are TGTGCCTGGAGTCTAGTGGGCTCC.

This clone turned up a few times. Germline and genes: mouse. The sequenced fragment ends 4 residues before the CDR3 boundary, so the rest is inferred from the germline J gene. The rearrangement links TRBV13-1 to TRBJ2-5, with a tentative D call TRBD1 (6 bases). The CDR3 spans 13 residues. Germline V lookup: CDR1 NSHNY, CDR2 SYGAGN. V lost 5 bases and J lost 1, with 8 bases in between. The CDR3 loop is CASRDSYQDTQYF. Incomplete CDR3 DNA: TGTGCCAGCAGGGACAGCTACCAAGAC.

Turning to this clone: Mouse names are used for the genes. The sequenced fragment ends 4 residues before the CDR3 boundary, so the rest is inferred from the germline J gene. Other DNA sequences in this sample translate to the same CDR3. The genes are TRBV13-1 and TRBJ2-1; TRBD2 matches 9 bases. The CDR3 is 15 amino acids. V lost 0 bases, J lost 4 bases, and 2 bases stayed unmatched. Germline assignment: CDR1 NSHNY and CDR2 SYGAGN. The CDR3 is CASSDGGGAYAEQFF. Incomplete CDR3 DNA: TGTGCCAGCAGTGATGGTGGGGGGGCTTATGCT.

This clone showed up just a few times. Gene names and germline refer to mouse. The sequence runs out 4 residues before the end of the CDR3; the remainder is reconstructed from the germline J gene. Other nucleotide sequences from this sample produce the same CDR3. The rearrangement uses TRBV5 and TRBJ2-3; maybe TRBD2 (6 bases). CDR1 and CDR2 (germline): LGHNA, YNLKQL (reference sequence). V gave up 1 base and J gave up 0 bases, with 8 bases separating them. CDR3 length equals 15 residues. This chain's CDR3 is CASSQVGGSAETLYF. The sequenced CDR3 bases are TGTGCCAGCAGCCAAGTTGGGGGTAGTGCAGAA.

This clone was detected only a few times. Genes and germline are mouse. The read falls 4 residues short of the CDR3 end, and the missing part is taken from the germline J gene. The chain couples TRBV31 to TRBJ2-5, with no clear D. V gave up 0 bases and J gave up 0 bases, with 7 bases separating them. This CDR3 comprises 14 residues. Germline CDR1 GKSSPN, CDR2 SITVG. CDR3 protein: CAWSLFWNQDTQYF. The CDR3 bases that were read are TGTGCCTGGAGTCTTTTCTGGAACCAAGAC. The full variable domain, its missing parts supplied by reference TRBV31 and TRBJ2-5, is AQTIHQWPVAEIKAVGSPLSLGCTIKGKSSPNLYWYWQATGGTLQQLFYSITVGQVESVVQLNLSASRPKDDQFILSTEKLLLSHSGFYLCAWSLFWNQDTQYFGPGTRLLVL.

As concerns this clone: Genes and germline are mouse. The CDR3 is cut off 4 residues early in the read; its end comes from the germline J gene. V gene TRBV1 combines with J gene TRBJ2-4; no clear D. Germline-derived CDR1 and CDR2 are NSQYPW and LRSPGD (reference sequence). This CDR3 comprises 17 residues. The ends were cut back, 3 bases at V and 0 bases at J, with 16 bases in the middle. CDR3 DNA (partial): TGCACCTGCAGTGCTCCCCTGGCGTCCCTCAGTCAAAAC. It codes for CTCSAPLASLSQN. Given in full, the CDR3 is CTCSAPLASLSQNTLYF. The variable domain in full, completed from reference TRBV1 and TRBJ2-4, reads VTLLEQNPRWRLVPRGQAVNLRCILKNSQYPWMSWYQQDLQKQLQWLFTLRSPGDKEVKSLPGADYLATRVTDTELRLQVANMSQGRTLYCTCSAPLASLSQNTLYFGAGTRLSVL.

In the case of this clone: Mouse names are used for the genes. The CDR3 is cut off 4 residues early in the read; its end comes from the germline J gene. The chain uses TRBV5 and TRBJ2-7; 8 bases fit TRBD1. The CDR3 covers 14 residues. V shed 1 base, J shed 3 bases, and the junction held 2 bases outside the gene matches. Looked up from germline, CDR1 is LGHNA and CDR2 is YNLKQL (reference sequence). CDR3 DNA (partial): TGTGCCAGCAGCCAAGGGACAGGGATCTAT. Amino acids: CASSQGTGIY. The whole CDR3 protein reads CASSQGTGIYEQYF.

This clone was counted ten times or more. Mouse gene names and germline throughout. The CDR3 here is CASSIGGTEQFF. Partial CDR3 DNA: TGTGCCAGCAGTATTGGGGGGACT. The J gene is TRBJ2-1, the V gene TRBV13-1; 7 nucleotides match TRBD2. The observed sequence ends 4 residues before the CDR3 terminus, with the missing tail filled in from the germline J gene. The germline V gene has CDR1 NSHNY and CDR2 SYGAGN. The CDR3 length is 12 residues.

In this sample, this clone turned up a few times. Gene names refer to mouse genes. The read falls 4 residues short of the CDR3 end, and the missing part is taken from the germline J gene. This sample includes further DNA sequences coding for the same CDR3. V is TRBV19 and J is TRBJ2-2; maybe TRBD1 (5 bases). Germline CDR1 is FNHDT and CDR2 is SITEND (reference sequence). The V end was cut by 3 bases, the J end by 0 bases, with 6 bases between. The CDR3 loop spans 14 amino acids. Incomplete CDR3 DNA: TGTGCCAGCAGTAGACAGTCAAACACCGGG. This gives the protein CASSRQSNTG. The whole CDR3 sequence is CASSRQSNTGQLYF. The full variable domain, in which reference TRBV19 and TRBJ2-2 provide the parts outside the CDR3, is GGIITQTPKFLIGQEGQKLTLKCQQNFNHDTMYWYRQDSGKGLRLIYYSITENDLQKGDLSEGYDASREKKSSFSLTVTSAQKNEMAVFLCASSRQSNTGQLYFGEGSKLTVL.

A remark on this clone: Genes here carry mouse names. The read halts 4 residues ahead of the CDR3 end, with the missing end drawn from the germline J gene. J is TRBJ1-1 and V is TRBV19, with D possibly TRBD1 on 6 matching bases. Germline loops: CDR1 FNHDT, CDR2 SITEND (reference sequence). The CDR3 is made up of 13 amino acids. CDR3 region: CASIPPGTTEVFF. The CDR3 DNA, read in part, is TGTGCCAGCATTCCGCCCGGGACAACA.

As regards this clone: Gene names denote mouse genes. The CDR3 end lies 4 residues beyond the end of the read and is filled in from the germline J gene. The J gene is TRBJ2-1, the V gene TRBV13-1; the D gene is possibly TRBD1 (6 bases). Trimming left V 5 bases short and J 1 base short, with 10 bases between. The CDR3 covers 14 residues. Per the germline V gene, CDR1 is NSHNY and CDR2 is SYGAGN. This CDR3 is CASSTGKNYAEQFF. The sequenced part of the CDR3 DNA is TGTGCCAGCAGCACAGGGAAAAACTATGCT.